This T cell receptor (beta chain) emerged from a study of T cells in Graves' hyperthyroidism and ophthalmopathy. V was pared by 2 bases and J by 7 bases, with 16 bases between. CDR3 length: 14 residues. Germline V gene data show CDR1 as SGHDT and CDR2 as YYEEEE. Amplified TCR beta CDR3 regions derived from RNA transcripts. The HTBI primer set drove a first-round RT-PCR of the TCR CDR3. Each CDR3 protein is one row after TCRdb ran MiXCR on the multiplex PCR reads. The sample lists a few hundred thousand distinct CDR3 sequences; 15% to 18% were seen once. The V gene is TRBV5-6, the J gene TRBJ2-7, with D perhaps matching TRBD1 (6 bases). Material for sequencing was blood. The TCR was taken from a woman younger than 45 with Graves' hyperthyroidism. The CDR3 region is CASSFLQGLGEQYF. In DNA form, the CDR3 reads TGTGCCAGCAGCTTCTTACAGGGCCTGGGTGAGCAGTACTTC.